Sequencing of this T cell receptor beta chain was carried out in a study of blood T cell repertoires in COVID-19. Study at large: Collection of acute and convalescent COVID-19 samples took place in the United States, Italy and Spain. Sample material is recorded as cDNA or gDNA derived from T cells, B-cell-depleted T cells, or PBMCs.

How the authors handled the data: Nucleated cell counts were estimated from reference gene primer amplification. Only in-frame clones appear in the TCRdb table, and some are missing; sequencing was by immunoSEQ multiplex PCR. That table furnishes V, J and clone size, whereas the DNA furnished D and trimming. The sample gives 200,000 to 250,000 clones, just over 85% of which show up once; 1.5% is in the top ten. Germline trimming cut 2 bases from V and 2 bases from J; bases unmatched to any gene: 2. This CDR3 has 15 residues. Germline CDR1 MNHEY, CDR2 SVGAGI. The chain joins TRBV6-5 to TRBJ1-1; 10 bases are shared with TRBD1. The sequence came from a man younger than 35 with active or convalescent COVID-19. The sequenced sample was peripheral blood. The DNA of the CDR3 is TGTGCCAGCAGTTACAGGGACAGGGGTAACACTGAAGCTTTCTTT. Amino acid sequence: CASSYRDRGNTEAFF.